This T cell receptor beta chain was identified during a study of human T cells and chemical hapten exposure (TCRdb year 2021). Regarding the research as a whole: For sensitization, 2% DPC in acetone was applied to an approximately 2 cm by approximately 2 cm area of upper inner arm skin. Patients additionally received weekly therapeutic DPC doses to the scalp throughout the approximately 25-week study period. Patch testing was done on the upper back using Finn chambers containing 0.01% DPC, and results were scored after 6 days according to International Contact Dermatitis Research Group standards. The mostly female patient cohort included alopecia areata with under or over 50% scalp involvement, alopecia totalis and alopecia universalis. The libraries were sequenced as a pool, and the TCR yield per sample differed mostly because of small variations in library volumes within the pool. In alopecia patients, the study followed how the peripheral blood TCR repertoire changed in vivo over primary and secondary sensitization to diphenylcyclopropenone (DPC), a hapten. Blood samples were taken from patients before sensitization (week 0) and at 2, 6 and about 24 weeks after DPC sensitization. Around 30 alopecia patients provided blood for TCR sequencing at one to four time points (pre-sensitization, 2, 6 and 24 weeks). General conclusions and limits of the study: The number of PT1 expanded TCRs positively correlated with patch test score, significant at thresholds 8, 16 and 32 but not 4. DPC sensitization did not change how many TCRs were above 1 in 1000 frequency, and no evidence was found of alterations in global repertoire structure. Repeated subsampling changed both the strength of the expansion versus patch-test correlation and the threshold at which the correlation became significant. Significantly more large CDR3 similarity clusters were formed by expanded TCRs than by pre-sensitization or healthy control sets, consistent with antigen-driven responses. Alopecia, a presumed autoimmune disease, was present in all patients, so the immune response of the patients might differ from that of healthy individuals.

This clonotype was recorded a few times. The target of this receptor is not known. Base-call qualities are not available, and no considerably larger clone is one nucleotide away. The time point label, as the study defines it: pre-sensitization, week 0. According to the study, the label for this sample's treatment or condition signals: therapeutic diphenylcyclopropenone sensitization with weekly scalp DPC. Blood at each patch-test visit was drawn before the patch test was applied. Patients were eligible if aged 18 to 70, diagnosed with alopecia and judged suitable for DPC therapy, and pregnant patients were excluded. Unfractionated whole blood was collected in Tempus Blood RNA tubes, and total RNA was extracted from that blood. The library was generated by RACE. Sequencing relied on a NextSeq 500. Library preparation attached unique molecular identifiers to individual cDNA molecules for quantitative, reproducible TCR counting. Each blood RNA sample was used to sequence both TCR alpha and TCR beta chains. The paper's data handling went like this. Samples had a median of about 90,000 TCRs, with a range from about 23,224 to 750,000. V, J and CDR3 annotation of the TCR reads was performed with the Decombinator software suite. To make PS versus PT1 abundance plots, every sample was subsampled to the same number of TCRs (28,000). TCRs were defined as expanded if absent before sensitization and observed at least eight times at the 2-week time point. Through fastp at Q25 and MiXCR, TCRdb rebuilt clones from the public reads, retaining in-frame beta chains. Entries that share a CDR3 protein sequence are merged under the most common genes and DNA. It is TCRdb's table, rather than the study itself, that gives the V and J calls and clone size. The sample contains approximately 79,000 distinct CDR3 sequences, 8.5% to 9% of them found a single time. The top ten clones comprise approximately 2.4% of the sample.

Via the germline V gene, CDR1 is LGHNA and CDR2 YSLEER. V is trimmed back by 0 bases and J by 11 bases, and the junction contains 9 bases that no gene match accounts for. The CDR3 sequence holds 15 residues, the cysteine and phenylalanine included. The retained sequence is limited to the CDR3, 45 bases, with the frame set at the first base. The sequences come from whole blood, collected in connection with sensitization to the hapten diphenylcyclopropenone (DPC). The sequence derives from a middle-aged man with alopecia areata. Some clones in this sample may be carry-over from other donors' samples. The rearranged chain carries TRBV4-3 and TRBJ2-1, with 8 bases aligning to TRBD2. At the DNA level, the sequence is TGCGCCAGCAGCCAAGATTTTCCGCTAGCGGGCAAGCAGTTCTTC. Its translation reads: CASSQDFPLAGKQFF.